This T cell receptor beta chain was retrieved from a study of blood T cell repertoires in COVID-19. Looking at the study overall: Acute-phase and convalescent COVID-19 samples originated in the United States, Italy and Spain. Sample material is recorded as cDNA or gDNA derived from T cells, B-cell-depleted T cells, or PBMCs.

The CDR3 is made up of 17 amino acids. The germline V gene has CDR1 MNHNS and CDR2 SASEGT. Trimming at V came to 4 bases and at J to 0 bases, leaving 4 bases not matched to a gene. The table lists this clone with a few counts. Original processing notes: The assay estimated nucleated cells by amplifying reference gene primers. TCRdb's table, derived via immunoSEQ multiplex PCR, lists solely in-frame clones and lacks some. The V and J calls and clone size come from that table; D and trimming were worked out from the DNA. Among 430,000 or so clones, about 90% were seen once, and the ten largest hold 0.8% to 0.9%.

The genes are TRBV6-1 and TRBJ1-6, with 9 bases identical to TRBD1. This clonotype was obtained from a young man with COVID-19, enrolled during active disease. The sequenced material came from peripheral blood. CDR3 protein: CASSGRQGVSYNSPLHF. In DNA, the CDR3 is TGTGCCAGCAGTGGGAGACAGGGGGTCTCCTATAATTCACCCCTCCACTTT.